The 10 T cell receptor beta chains below all came from one sample that was sequenced in a study of identical twins. MiXCR, applied by TCRdb to the 5' RACE reads, yields one record per CDR3 protein. The repertoire holds around 240,000 distinct CDR3 sequences, with approximately 7% as singletons. These data were also reused for a study on yellow fever vaccine responses in identical twins.

Sequenced input: memory (CD45RO+) T cells sorted from blood. These receptors originate from a woman under 30 in good health.

The sample holds many counts of this clonotype. This sequence joins TRBV7-3 and TRBJ2-7, with a tentative D call TRBD1 (6 bases). This CDR3 comprises 20 residues. V lost 0 bases, J lost 1 base, and 25 bases lay in between. Germline V gene data show CDR1 as SGHTA and CDR2 as FQGTGA. The CDR3 sequence: CASSLTLKGVQSSISYEQYF. CDR3 nucleotides: TGTGCCAGCAGCTTAACGTTAAAGGGGGTCCAGTCGTCGATATCCTACGAGCAGTACTTC.

The V call is TRBV5-1, the J call TRBJ2-5, with D possibly matching TRBD2 (5 bases). V was trimmed by 0 bases and J by 4 bases, leaving 13 bases between them. CDR3 length: 15 residues. Germline lookup yields CDR1 SGHRS and CDR2 YFSETQ. Here the CDR3 DNA reads TGCGCCAGCAGCTTGGCTGATCGGGGTGGAGAGACCCAGTACTTC. Its translation: CASSLADRGGETQYF. Using reference TRBV5-1 and TRBJ2-5 for the parts outside the CDR3, the full variable domain is KAGVTQTPRYLIKTRGQQVTLSCSPISGHRSVSWYQQTPGQGLQFLFEYFSETQRNKGNFPGRFSGRQFSNSRSEMNVSTLELGDSALYLCASSLADRGGETQYFGPGTRLLVL.

This clonotype was observed many times. V and J are TRBV20-1 and TRBJ2-5, with 8 bases aligning to TRBD2. This CDR3 is built from 15 residues. Per germline, CDR1 DFQATT and CDR2 SNEGSKA (reference sequence). V gave up 8 bases and J gave up 5 bases; unmatched junction bases: 16. CDR3 residues: CSPHSRAGVSETQYF. CDR3 in DNA: TGCAGTCCCCATTCAAGAGCGGGAGTATCGGAGACCCAGTACTTC.

This clonotype was counted ten times or more. This chain links TRBV5-1 with TRBJ2-3; D may correspond to TRBD1 or TRBD2 (5 bases each). Germline V gives CDR1 SGHRS, CDR2 YFSETQ. Between the trimmed V and J ends, which lost 0 bases and 4 bases, there was a span of 12 bases. CDR3 length equals 15 residues. CDR3 in DNA: TGCGCCAGCAGCTTGGGAGGCAGGGAGTCAGATACGCAGTATTTT. Translating it yields CASSLGGRESDTQYF.

The table lists this clonotype with many counts. The chain combines TRBV11-2 with TRBJ2-1; D is undetermined. V lost 1 base to trimming and J lost 0 bases, with 4 bases between them. CDR1 SGHAT and CDR2 FQNNGV come from the germline V gene. The CDR3 loop spans 14 amino acids. In nucleotides, the CDR3 is TGTGCCAGCAGCTTAGTTGGCTCCTACAATGAGCAGTTCTTC. Its translation: CASSLVGSYNEQFF. The full variable domain, rest sourced from reference TRBV11-2 and TRBJ2-1, is EAGVAQSPRYKIIEKRQSVAFWCNPISGHATLYWYQQILGQGPKLLIQFQNNGVVDDSQLPKDRFSAERLKGVDSTLKIQPAKLEDSAVYLCASSLVGSYNEQFFGPGTRLTVL.

The V call is TRBV7-3, the J call TRBJ2-1; D is ambiguous. The CDR3 loop spans 13 amino acids. Trimming left V 0 bases short and J 6 bases short, with 6 bases between. Germline CDR1 SGHTA, CDR2 FQGTGA. The DNA of the CDR3 is TGTGCCAGCAGCTTAACCACAGCCAATGAGCAGTTCTTC. Protein product: CASSLTTANEQFF. Looking up the rest from reference TRBV7-3 and TRBJ2-1 gives the full variable domain: GAGVSQTPSNKVTEKGKYVELRCDPISGHTALYWYRQSLGQGPEFLIYFQGTGAADDSGLPNDRFFAVRPEGSVSTLKIQRTERGDSAVYLCASSLTTANEQFFGPGTRLTVL.

This clonotype was seen only a few times. This rearrangement joins TRBV10-3 to TRBJ2-6; D may be TRBD1 or TRBD2 (6 bases each). V was cut by 0 bases and J by 1 base, with 16 bases left in between. CDR3 size: 19 residues. Germline CDR1 ENHRY, CDR2 SYGVKD. In DNA, the CDR3 is TGTGCCATCAGTGAGTCGAAGGGGGGCGGGACGTCTGGGGCCAACGTCCTGACTTTC. Protein sequence: CAISESKGGGTSGANVLTF.

This clonotype was counted ten times or more. The chain is built from TRBV10-2 and TRBJ2-3; tentative D call: TRBD2 (6 bases). The CDR3 consists of 13 residues. The V end lost 8 bases, the J end lost 4 bases, and 13 bases lay between the germline ends. In germline, CDR1 is WSHSY, CDR2 SAAADI. The DNA of the CDR3 is TGCGCCAGCCCCCTCCCGGGAGCAGATACGCAGTATTTT. Residues: CASPLPGADTQYF.

V is TRBV27 and J is TRBJ2-3, with a weak D call TRBD1 (6 bases). V was clipped by 5 bases and J by 1 base, with 16 bases between them. The CDR3 is made up of 16 amino acids. Per germline, CDR1 MNHEY and CDR2 SMNVEV (reference sequence). This CDR3 is CASSRTASERTDTQYF. Here the CDR3 DNA reads TGTGCCAGCAGTCGGACAGCTTCCGAACGCACAGATACGCAGTATTTT.

This clonotype was observed at least ten times. The chain carries TRBV6-1 and TRBJ2-7; 9 positions match TRBD1. Germline V lookup: CDR1 MNHNS, CDR2 SASEGT. Unmatched junction bases numbered 11, after V lost 5 bases and J lost 9 bases. CDR3 length equals 14 residues. CDR3 region: CASSPPGQGVVQYV. The CDR3 DNA sequence: TGTGCCAGCAGTCCACCGGGACAGGGTGTCGTGCAGTACGTC.